This TCR beta chain was found in a study of blood T cell repertoires in COVID-19. As processed by the authors: Amplified reference gene primers provided the basis for estimating nucleated cell counts. Using immunoSEQ multiplex PCR, the repertoire was profiled, and TCRdb retains in-frame clones only, with some absent. For V, J and clone size, that table is used; D and trimming come from the DNA. The table lists around 37,000 clones, roughly 74% of them singletons, with roughly 10% in the top ten. V trimming: 5 bases; J trimming: 4 bases; junction bases outside the gene matches: 11. The CDR3 is made up of 16 amino acids. Germline CDR1 and CDR2: MNHEY and SMNVEV (reference sequence).

This TCR derives from a man in his 70s with COVID-19, enrolled during active disease. The rearrangement links TRBV27 to TRBJ1-5, with TRBD1 matching 7 bases. The sequenced sample consisted of peripheral blood. CDR3 in amino acids: CASSEGTDLHNQPQHF. The CDR3 DNA is TGTGCCAGCAGTGAGGGGACAGATCTTCATAATCAGCCCCAGCATTTT.